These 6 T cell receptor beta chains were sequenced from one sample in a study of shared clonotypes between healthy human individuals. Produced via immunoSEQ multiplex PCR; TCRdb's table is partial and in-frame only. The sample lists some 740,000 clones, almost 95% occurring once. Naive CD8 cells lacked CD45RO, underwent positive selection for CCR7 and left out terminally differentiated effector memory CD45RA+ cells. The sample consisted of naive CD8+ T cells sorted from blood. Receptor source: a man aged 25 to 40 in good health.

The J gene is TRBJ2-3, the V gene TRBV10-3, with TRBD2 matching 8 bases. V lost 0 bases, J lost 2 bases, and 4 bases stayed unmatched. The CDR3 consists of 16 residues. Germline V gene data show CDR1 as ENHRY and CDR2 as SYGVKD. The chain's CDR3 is CAISESVLADTDTQYF. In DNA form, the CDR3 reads TGTGCCATCAGTGAGTCCGTACTAGCGGACACAGATACGCAGTATTTT.

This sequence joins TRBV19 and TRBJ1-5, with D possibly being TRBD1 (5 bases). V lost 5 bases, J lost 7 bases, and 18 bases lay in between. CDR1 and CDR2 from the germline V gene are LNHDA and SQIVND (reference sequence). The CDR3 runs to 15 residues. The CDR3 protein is CASSASGRLAQPQHF. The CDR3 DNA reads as TGTGCCAGTAGTGCTTCAGGGCGCCTCGCCCAGCCCCAGCATTTT.

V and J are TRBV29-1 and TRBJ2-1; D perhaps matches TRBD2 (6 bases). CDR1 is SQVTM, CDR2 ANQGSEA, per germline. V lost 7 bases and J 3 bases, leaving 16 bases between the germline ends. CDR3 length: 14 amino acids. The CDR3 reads CSGEVPDHYNEQFF. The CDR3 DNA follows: TGCAGCGGGGAGGTCCCCGACCACTACAATGAGCAGTTCTTC.

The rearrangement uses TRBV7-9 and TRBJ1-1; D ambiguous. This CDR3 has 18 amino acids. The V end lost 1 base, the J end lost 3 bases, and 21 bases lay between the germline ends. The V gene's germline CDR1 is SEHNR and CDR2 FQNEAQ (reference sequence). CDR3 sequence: CASSLDPLSLDRDTEAFF. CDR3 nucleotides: TGTGCCAGCAGCTTAGATCCCCTGAGCTTAGATCGGGACACTGAAGCTTTCTTT.

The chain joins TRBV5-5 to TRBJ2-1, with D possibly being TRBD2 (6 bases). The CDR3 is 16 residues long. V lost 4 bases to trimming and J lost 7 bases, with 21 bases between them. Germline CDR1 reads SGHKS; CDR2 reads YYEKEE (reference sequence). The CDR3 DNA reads TGTGCCAGCAGCGTTCATAGCGGCTGGGATGGGAATGAGCAGTTCTTC. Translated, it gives CASSVHSGWDGNEQFF.

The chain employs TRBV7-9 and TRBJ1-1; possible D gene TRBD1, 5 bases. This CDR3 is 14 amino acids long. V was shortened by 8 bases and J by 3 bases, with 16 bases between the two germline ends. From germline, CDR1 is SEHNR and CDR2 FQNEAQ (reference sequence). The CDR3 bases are TGTGCCAGCCATTTTCTCAGGGAGGACACTGAAGCTTTCTTT. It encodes CASHFLREDTEAFF.